Below, one TCR beta chain is given with its context. This clone was found a few times. Its cognate antigen has yet to be identified. It has no much larger one-base neighbor in the sample; base qualities were not kept. In total, 666 healthy bone marrow donors made up the cohort. All cohort members were sampled while nominally healthy, although unrecorded immune exposures were likely present. The donor was CMV seronegative and belonged to the group of 350 to 400 seronegative cohort members. A peripheral blood sample was provided by each donor, and peripheral blood mononuclear cells were used for TCR beta sequencing. Genomic DNA was extracted from the blood cell samples with the Qiagen DNeasy Blood Extraction Kit. This sample is drawn from a study of cytomegalovirus exposure and HLA in healthy donors (dated by TCRdb to 2016 to 2017). About the study as a whole: According to an earlier analysis of a few hundred of the donors, 150 million to 200 million T cells yielded 117 million unique TCR beta sequences and 276 Gb of sequence data. Roughly 310 gigabases of sequencing data and approximately 85 million unique TCR sequences were included in an early release covering roughly 600 HLA-typed donors. Class I and class II HLA loci were covered by the typing at four-digit resolution. A later genetic analysis used genome-wide SNP genotypes for about 55% of the 666 donors, treating that subset as a discovery cohort. The T cell repertoires of under 750 subjects were profiled by immunosequencing and related to cytomegalovirus serostatus. The genetic ancestry cluster associated with self-reported Caucasian donors included roughly four fifths of the roughly 400 genotyped donors. Donor age, sex, ethnicity and CMV serostatus were collected together with the repertoire data. Five DR-DQ haplotypes were handled as single units for association and clustering because linkage in the cohort was strong. Every discovery cohort repertoire had been produced on one sequencing platform. To predict cytomegalovirus infection status, the study combined high-throughput TCR immunosequencing, statistical association of individual TCRs with disease status, and machine learning. To study patterns of TCR occurrence, a later analysis re-analyzed previously published TCR beta repertoires from 650 to 750 donors and added high-resolution HLA genotyping. Besides the first cohort of 666 subjects, a separate validation cohort made up of 120 different subjects was used. The study was designed to test whether signatures of past pathogen exposure could be identified by cataloging public T cell receptors. On average, approximately 250,000 unique TCR beta nucleotide sequences were sequenced per donor among about 400 genotyped donors of the cohort, with about 19% of those sequences being non-productive. An earlier analysis of some 600 of the donors applied high-throughput TCR beta sequencing to assess whether each TCR beta V gene segment acted as functional or pseudogenic. Typing coverage differed by locus: A, B, C, DRB1 and DQB1 were typed in about 620-640 donors, DQA1 in roughly 510, DPA1 in 600 to 610, and DPB1 in around 490. In the later analysis, no new phenotypic data were used to find candidate immune exposures; instead, reliance was placed on TCR beta sequences and their occurrence across donors.

Beyond this particular receptor, the publication reports: A few of the identified cytomegalovirus-associated TCR beta chains were confirmed in vitro to be specific for cytomegalovirus antigens. A further reported finding was that TCR beta sequences accurately predicted the HLA-A and HLA-B alleles for most subjects in the first cohort. The cohort was sequenced for TCR beta chains only, and without alpha or paired-chain data the features that could be detected were limited. In an earlier analysis of over 550 of the donors, most TCR beta V segments were observed in productive rearrangements about 87% or about 30% of the time, broadly matching IMGT annotations. Some IMGT-functional V segments, including TRBV6-2 and TRBV6-3, could not be distinguished by the 87-base-pair reads and were therefore excluded. A cluster of highly shared sequence variants was judged likely to represent a technical artifact of the sequencing pipeline. Because counts were too low, 15 to 20 rarely observed V segments, including chromosome 9 orphons, were left out of the earlier analysis of some 600 of the donors. A later analysis associated 15,000 to 20,000 TCR beta sequences with specific HLA alleles at a false discovery rate of 0.05. CMV serostatus was the only immune exposure information available for the cohort. Linkage disequilibrium might explain the correlated functional status among segregating V segments, but an unknown experimental factor could not be excluded. Sequencing depth was assumed to be roughly uniform across donors in the presence/absence analyses, though that assumption may not hold. In a later analysis, several top co-occurrence clusters were reported to appear linked to parvovirus B19, influenza, CMV and Epstein-Barr virus. In a later analysis, most CMV-associated TCR beta chains were found to appear HLA-restricted, with HLA associations seemingly driven largely by CMV exposure. The classifier was reported to diagnose cytomegalovirus status with high specificity and sensitivity in both the original and validation cohorts. In a later genetic analysis, a missense DCLRE1C variant was associated with V-gene and J-gene trimming of TCR beta chains, and the association was replicated in an independent cohort. Across donors, most TCR sequences were observed very rarely, whereas some public TCRs were present in many individuals. Because HLA typing was missing for some donors at each locus, association tests included only the typed subset. According to a later genetic analysis, donors in an Asian-associated ancestry cluster had fewer N-insertions in productive TCRs than the roughly 660-donor mean. The authors suggested that the approach could potentially be extended to other disease states and immunological phenotypes. A total of fewer than 200 TCR beta chains were listed by the study as associated with cytomegalovirus. In a later analysis, HLA-associated TCR beta chains showed more clonal expansion and lower generation probabilities than non-associated chains that were equally common. In a later analysis, the rate of TCR association differed among HLA loci, with DRB1 alleles having the most associated TCRs and HLA-C alleles having the fewest. Assigning TCR associations to individual alleles was difficult when HLA alleles, especially DR and DQ, strongly co-occurred.

According to the germline V gene (reference sequence), CDR1 reads GTSNPN and CDR2 reads SVGIG. Its CDR3 holds 14 amino acids, cysteine through phenylalanine. Of all the DNA, just the CDR3 is kept, 42 bases in frame from base 1. Libraries were made using the immunoSEQ multiplex PCR assay. The multiplex PCR relied on a mix of 60 forward primers for TCR Vbeta segments and 13 reverse primers for TCR Jbeta segments. The CDR3 region of rearranged TCR beta genes was amplified from genomic DNA with a multiplex PCR assay. On the Illumina HiSeq System, the amplified TCR beta libraries were sequenced as 87-base-pair reads. Under the source paper's analysis protocol: A later analysis tallied 75 million to 95 million unique TCR beta chains across the 666 repertoires, and approximately 11 million of those chains were shared by two or more donors. Raw reads were error-corrected and collapsed into unique sequences by a nearest-neighbor algorithm in which closely related sequences were merged to remove PCR and sequencing errors. To assign V, D and J gene segments, CDR3 sequences were aligned to IMGT reference sequences. For a sequence to be retained, a match of at least six nucleotides to both a V gene segment and a J gene segment was required. Rearrangements were called productive when the CDR3 lacked stop codons and stayed in frame with V and J; all others were non-productive. CDR3 was defined according to IMGT convention as the region running from the second conserved V-encoded cysteine to the conserved J-encoded phenylalanine. The earlier analysis of roughly 590 of the donors excluded any sequence lacking an unambiguous match to a single V gene segment. An earlier analysis of some 610 of the donors called V segments functional above 56.7% productive rearrangements and segregating when the between-donor standard deviation exceeded 5%. A statistical classification framework was built to diagnose cytomegalovirus status from the catalog of TCR beta chain sequences. A later analysis assigned V and J genes by comparing TCR nucleotide sequences with IMGT/GENE-DB human TR gene sequences. In a later analysis, CDR3 sequences and most-parsimonious VDJ recombination scenarios were assigned using the TCRdist pipeline. In a later analysis, each TCR beta chain was defined by its CDR3 amino acid sequence together with its V-gene family, and reads without a unique V-gene family were excluded. As a way to deal with suspected cross-contamination and a sequencing artifact, a later analysis dropped 450 to 700 nucleotide sequences that were highly shared and had low generation probability. In a later analysis, a clonal expansion index was calculated for each public chain from normalized within-repertoire ranks of inferred template counts. In a later analysis, generation probabilities were computed using a VDJ recombination model fitted to out-of-frame rearrangements, and the results were checked against IGoR. A later analysis scored TCR-TCR, TCR-HLA and TCR-CMV co-occurrence with hypergeometric tests, applying a repertoire-size bias correction to TCR pairs. To estimate false discovery rates, a later analysis permuted the HLA or CMV assignments 20 times. In a later analysis, co-occurring TCRs were grouped using DBSCAN, with TCRdist sequence similarity added in when clustering inside HLA-allele-positive subsets. Repertoires with fewer than 30,000 or more than 120,000 public chains, plus five repertoires with anomalous nucleotide sharing, were excluded from co-occurrence clustering. The immuneACCESS repertoire file appears here via TCRdb, limited to in-frame rearrangements. These files lack a portion of the clones; in checked studies, under half of the deficit traces to unresolved V genes, and the cause of the others is not known. The V and J calls and clone size were taken over from that table, and D and trimming were inferred from the DNA. The sample has around 110,000 clones on record, 9.5% of them singletons. 2.5% to 3.5% of the sample lies in the top ten.

The sample consisted of PBMCs. The chain uses TRBV30 and TRBJ2-5; 8 central bases correspond to TRBD1. The last part of the DNA fits TRBJ2-7 better; the J call may be wrong. The sequence was obtained from a man aged 30 to 39 in good health and CMV-seronegative. CDR3 reads: CAWVGQDSSYEQYF. DNA sequence: TGTGCCTGGGTGGGACAGGATAGCTCCTACGAGCAGTACTTC.